A selection of T cell receptor beta chains follows, all from one sample in a study of blood T cell repertoires in COVID-19. Profiling relied on immunoSEQ multiplex PCR, and the TCRdb table lists in-frame clones only, not all of them. The sample shows roughly 200,000 clones, more than 80% of them seen only once. The source material was PBMCs or T cells enriched from blood (not recorded which). Receptors were obtained from a man aged 40-50 years who had recovered from COVID-19. Each CDR3 is given with its conserved first and last residue. The D gene is left open where the match is weak. Clone size is given for some rows only: seen once, a few or many times, or a class if the clone is expanded.

d_call	j_call	v_call	clone_size	cdr3_aa	cdr3_nt
TRBD1	TRBJ1-4	TRBV28	-	CASSPGTGVNEKLFF	TGTGCCAGCAGTCCGGGGACAGGCGTTAATGAAAAACTGTTTTTT
-	TRBJ2-7	TRBV28	-	CASRIIGYEQYF	TGTGCCAGCAGGATAATCGGCTACGAGCAGTACTTC
-	TRBJ1-1	TRBV2	-	CASSEQGLVGTEAFF	TGTGCCAGCAGTGAACAGGGCTTGGTCGGCACTGAAGCTTTCTTT
TRBD1	TRBJ1-2	TRBV6-5	-	CASSYPGQAGTF	TGTGCCAGCAGTTACCCCGGACAGGCGGGTACCTTC
-	TRBJ1-2	TRBV5-1	-	CASSLGLRTDYGYTF	TGCGCCAGCAGCTTAGGATTGAGGACAGACTATGGCTACACCTTC
TRBD2	TRBJ2-7	TRBV7-6	-	CASSPRLAGGREEQYF	TGTGCCAGCAGCCCGAGACTAGCGGGAGGACGGGAAGAGCAGTACTTC
-	TRBJ1-5	TRBV6-2/TRBV6-3	-	CASSYAGPQPQHF	TGTGCCAGCAGTTACGCAGGGCCTCAGCCCCAGCATTTT
TRBD1	TRBJ2-2	TRBV29-1	-	CSVATGAGGELFF	TGCAGCGTTGCAACAGGGGCGGGCGGGGAGCTGTTTTTT
-	TRBJ1-1	TRBV3-1/TRBV3-2	-	CASSRPNTEAFF	TGTGCCAGCAGCCGGCCTAACACTGAAGCTTTCTTT
-	TRBJ1-2	TRBV18	once	CASSPFREVDGYTF	TGTGCCAGCTCACCATTCAGGGAGGTAGATGGCTACACCTTC
TRBD1	TRBJ1-2	TRBV9	-	CASSAALTGGSFYYGYTF	TGTGCCAGCAGCGCGGCCCTGACAGGGGGCAGCTTTTACTATGGCTACACCTTC
-	TRBJ1-5	TRBV2	-	CASSGEGMHQPQHF	TGTGCCAGCAGTGGGGAGGGGATGCATCAGCCCCAGCATTTT
TRBD2	TRBJ2-2	TRBV11-2	-	CASSSTFQRGIPGELFF	TGTGCCAGCAGCTCAACCTTCCAGCGGGGAATACCCGGGGAGCTGTTTTTT
-	TRBJ1-2	TRBV6-5	-	CASGPPGLYYGYTF	TGTGCCAGCGGGCCACCAGGGCTCTACTATGGCTACACCTTC
TRBD1	TRBJ1-3	TRBV7-9	few	CASSSNRDRGLGNTIYF	TGTGCCAGCAGCTCGAACCGGGACAGGGGGCTGGGAAACACCATATATTTT
-	TRBJ2-7	TRBV25-1	-	CASGPSYEQYF	TGTGCCAGCGGGCCGTCATACGAGCAGTACTTC
TRBD1	TRBJ1-1	TRBV5-8	-	CASSLVVGQVGF	TGTGCCAGCAGCCTCGTGGTGGGACAGGTTGGTTTT
-	TRBJ2-3	TRBV5-4	-	CASSLPGTDTQYF	TGTGCCAGCAGCTTGCCAGGGACAGATACGCAGTATTTT
-	TRBJ2-3	TRBV19	-	CASSIVPGSDTQYF	TGTGCCAGTAGTATAGTGCCCGGGTCAGATACGCAGTATTTT
TRBD1	TRBJ1-2	TRBV6-2/TRBV6-3	-	CASSTAGQGNYGYTF	TGTGCCAGCAGTACGGCCGGACAGGGAAACTATGGCTACACCTTC
-	TRBJ1-2	TRBV2	-	CASSAGPALSGYTF	TGTGCCAGCTCGGCGGGGCCTGCCTTGAGTGGCTACACCTTC
-	TRBJ2-7	TRBV3-1/TRBV3-2	-	CASSSEVGIGEQYF	TGTGCCAGCAGCTCAGAGGTCGGGATAGGAGAGCAGTACTTC
-	TRBJ1-4	TRBV9	-	CASSPGAGGSGEKLFF	TGTGCCAGCAGCCCAGGGGCAGGTGGATCGGGTGAAAAACTGTTTTTT
TRBD1	TRBJ1-5	TRBV2	-	CASSVRTGANQPQHF	TGTGCCAGCAGTGTGAGGACAGGGGCAAATCAGCCCCAGCATTTT
-	TRBJ1-1	TRBV7-9	once	CASSLGLGMETAAFF	TGTGCCAGCAGCTTAGGTTTGGGAATGGAGACAGCAGCTTTCTTT
-	TRBJ2-3	TRBV28	few	CASSSLASGSTQYF	TGTGCCAGCAGTTCCCTTGCGAGCGGGTCAACGCAGTATTTT
-	TRBJ1-1	TRBV30	-	CAWSVDSNTEAFF	TGTGCCTGGAGTGTAGACAGTAACACTGAAGCTTTCTTT
TRBD1	TRBJ2-3	TRBV15	-	CATSTRQGASSTDTQYF	TGTGCCACCAGCACTCGACAGGGGGCGAGCAGCACAGATACGCAGTATTTT
-	TRBJ2-3	TRBV28	-	CAPLRSSHTDTQYF	TGTGCGCCGTTGAGAAGTTCTCACACAGATACGCAGTATTTT
-	TRBJ2-5	TRBV10-2	few	CASSESNREETQYF	TGCGCCAGCAGTGAGTCGAACAGGGAGGAGACCCAGTACTTC
-	TRBJ1-1	TRBV9	-	CASSVAGDRSDTEAFF	TGTGCCAGCAGCGTAGCCGGAGACAGGTCTGACACTGAAGCTTTCTTT